A few counts support the clone carrying this T cell receptor beta chain. Antigen specificity is unknown. Germline-derived CDR1 and CDR2 are GTSNPN and SVGIG (reference sequence). The CDR3 contains 14 residues. The V and J ends lost 2 bases and 4 bases respectively, with 15 bases between them. The record originates from a study of identical twins. Regarding the study as a whole: Insertions were fewer in abundant cord blood beta clonotypes, whereas memory repertoires showed none of this pattern.

TCRdb used MiXCR to reprocess the 5' RACE reads, holding one entry per CDR3 protein. The table has hundreds of thousands of distinct CDR3 sequences, more than 20% seen once. The sample was also linked to a second study, of T cells expressing NK-cell markers. Turning to that study: Of CD8+ T cells, roughly 1.0-7.5% belonged to dominant NKG2C+ clonotypes in several donors.

This clonotype originated in a woman under 30 in good health. Sequencing was performed on CD4+ T cells sorted from blood. The rearrangement uses TRBV30 and TRBJ2-7, with D possibly TRBD2 on 6 matching bases. CDR3 residues: CAWSRRGRLYEQYF. CDR3 bases: TGTGCCTGGAGTAGGAGGGGCAGACTATACGAGCAGTACTTC.